Listed below are T cell receptor beta chains from one sample, sequenced in a study of technical replicates of blood from several donors. Clones were sequenced by immunoSEQ multiplex PCR, and TCRdb holds only the in-frame ones, with some missing. The sample lists under 100,000 clones; approximately 95% were seen once. Input material: T cells isolated from PBMCs. The receptors here all came from a human donor in good health. Each CDR3 is given with its conserved first and last residue. The D gene is left open where the match is weak. Rows may omit the clone size; those that give it use once, few, many or a size class.

V gene	D gene	J gene	clone size	CDR3 DNA	CDR3 protein
TRBV7-2	.	TRBJ1-1	.	TGTGCCAGCAGCTTTACAGGATCGAGCACTGAAGCTTTCTTT	CASSFTGSSTEAFF
TRBV13	TRBD2	TRBJ2-3	.	TGTGCCAGCAGTCCGAGACTAGCGGGAGTAGATACGCAGTATTTT	CASSPRLAGVDTQYF
TRBV11-2	TRBD2	TRBJ2-1	.	TGTGCCAGCAGCCCACACAGGGCGGGAGGGCCCTCCAATGAGCAGTTCTTC	CASSPHRAGGPSNEQFF
TRBV2	.	TRBJ1-1	once	TGTGCCAGCAGTGAAACGGGGGGGAACACTGAAGCTTTCTTT	CASSETGGNTEAFF
TRBV27	.	TRBJ1-3	.	TGTGCCAGCAGTTTAATAGCCGCCGGAAACACCATATATTTT	CASSLIAAGNTIYF
TRBV5-4	.	TRBJ2-1	.	TGTGCCAGCAGCAGTGTCGGCAGGGTAAAGGGTGAGCAGTTCTTC	CASSSVGRVKGEQFF
TRBV9	.	TRBJ2-1	.	TGTGCCAGCAGCGTAGTCAATGAGGCCAATGAGCAGTTCTTC	CASSVVNEANEQFF
TRBV6-6	TRBD2	TRBJ2-1	once	TGTGCCAGCAGGCTAGCGGGAGATCATGAGCAGTTCTTC	CASRLAGDHEQFF
TRBV19	.	TRBJ2-5	once	TGTGCCAGTAGTAGGGCTTCCGAGACCCAGTACTTC	CASSRASETQYF
TRBV19	TRBD2	TRBJ2-3	once	TGTGCCGGAGGGCCGGGCGGGAGCTCAGATACGCAGTATTTT	CAGGPGGSSDTQYF
TRBV5-5	.	TRBJ1-2	.	TGTGCCAGCAGCTTGAGAGTGGATGGCTACACCTTC	CASSLRVDGYTF
TRBV6-6	TRBD1	TRBJ1-2	.	TGTGCCTGCCGGGACAGGGACCCTGCTAACTATGGCTACACCTTC	CACRDRDPANYGYTF
TRBV25-1	TRBD1	TRBJ1-2	.	TGTGCCAGCAGTGGTCCGGGACAGGGTAAAGGAGCTAACTATGGCTACACCTTC	CASSGPGQGKGANYGYTF
TRBV30	.	TRBJ2-6	.	TGTGCCTGGAGTACCGCGGGGGCCAACGTCCTGACTTTC	CAWSTAGANVLTF
TRBV5-4	TRBD1	TRBJ1-1	once	TGTGCCAGCAGCCCAGACAGGGGTTACACTGAAGCTTTCTTT	CASSPDRGYTEAFF
TRBV29-1	.	TRBJ1-3	.	TGCAGCGTTATCGGCGACTACTCTGGAAACACCATATATTTT	CSVIGDYSGNTIYF
TRBV6-5	TRBD2	TRBJ2-7	.	TGTGCCAGCACCCCAGCGGGAGGGTCCTACGAGCAGTACTTC	CASTPAGGSYEQYF
TRBV7-2	.	TRBJ1-5	once	TGTGCCAGCAGCTTTACAGGGTGGCAGCCCCAGCATTTT	CASSFTGWQPQHF
TRBV25-1	.	TRBJ2-3	.	TGTGCCAGCAGTGCCCTAGCCGGGATTTTCACAGATACGCAGTATTTT	CASSALAGIFTDTQYF
TRBV5-6	.	TRBJ2-4	.	TGTGCCAGCAGCTCTTACGGGGGAGCGCAAGACAAAAACATTCAGTACTTC	CASSSYGGAQDKNIQYF
TRBV6-1	.	TRBJ1-4	.	TGTGCCAGTTGGGGCCTCCCCGGGGAAAAACTGTTTTTT	CASWGLPGEKLFF
TRBV29-1	.	TRBJ1-2	.	TGCAGCGTTGAAGATAGGGGCTATGGCTACACCTTC	CSVEDRGYGYTF
TRBV19	.	TRBJ1-5	.	TGTGCCAGTAGTATAGGGCGACAGGCCTATCAGCCCCAGCATTTT	CASSIGRQAYQPQHF
TRBV7-2	TRBD2	TRBJ2-2	.	TGTGCCAGCACCACCCCAGAACATCTAGCGGGTACCGGGGAGCTGTTTTTT	CASTTPEHLAGTGELFF
TRBV19	TRBD2	TRBJ2-1	.	TGTGCCAGTAGTACACTAGCGGGAGGCAATGAGCAGTTCTTC	CASSTLAGGNEQFF
TRBV6-5	TRBD1	TRBJ2-7	.	TGTGCCAGCAGTTACTTACAGGGGAGCCACGAGCAGTACTTC	CASSYLQGSHEQYF
TRBV14	.	TRBJ2-2	.	TGTGCCAGCAGCCCCTTAGGGGGGGCTAGGGACGGGGAGCTGTTTTTT	CASSPLGGARDGELFF
TRBV11-2	.	TRBJ1-1	.	TGTGCCAGCAGCTTAGATGTCGGTCATTTGCCGGGAGAGGACCGAGCTTTCTTT	CASSLDVGHLPGEDRAFF
TRBV5-1	.	TRBJ2-3	.	TGCGCCAGCAGCTTTCTACAGGGTTCGGAAGATACGCAGTATTTT	CASSFLQGSEDTQYF
TRBV25-1	TRBD1	TRBJ1-1	.	TGTGCCAGCAGTGAACCTGTCGGACAGGGGACAGGTGAAGCTTTCTTT	CASSEPVGQGTGEAFF
TRBV19	TRBD2	TRBJ2-3	.	TGTGCCAGTAGTGGGGCGGCTAGCGGGACCCCCCCAGATACGCAGTATTTT	CASSGAASGTPPDTQYF
TRBV27	TRBD1	TRBJ2-7	.	TGTGCCAGCAGTTGGGACAGGGGAAACGAGCAGTACTTC	CASSWDRGNEQYF
TRBV6-1	.	TRBJ1-5	.	TGTGCCAGCAGTCCCAGGGAGGATCAGCCCCAGCATTTT	CASSPREDQPQHF
TRBV5-1	TRBD1	TRBJ2-7	.	TGCGCCAGCGGGGGACAGGTCGGCTACGAGCAGTACTTC	CASGGQVGYEQYF
TRBV27	.	TRBJ2-7	.	TGTGCCAGCAGTTATGCAGGGCTAGTCTACGAGCAGTACTTC	CASSYAGLVYEQYF
TRBV11-2	.	TRBJ2-7	.	TGTGCCAGCAGCCAAGGGGTGAAGGGCTACGAGCAGTACTTC	CASSQGVKGYEQYF
TRBV7-9	TRBD1	TRBJ1-2	.	TGTGCCAGCAGCTTAGTGGGCGAGGGGGCCCACGGCTACACCTTC	CASSLVGEGAHGYTF
TRBV7-6	TRBD1	TRBJ1-2	.	TGTGCCAGCAGCTTGGGCGGACAGGAGGGGGCTGCTAACTATGGCTACACCTTC	CASSLGGQEGAANYGYTF
TRBV7-9	.	TRBJ2-1	.	TGTGCCAGCAGCCTGATAGGGAAGCGGGCGAATGAGCAGTTCTTC	CASSLIGKRANEQFF
TRBV11-2	.	TRBJ1-2	.	TGTGCCAGCAGCTTACTCGGGAATGGCTACACCTTC	CASSLLGNGYTF
TRBV30	TRBD2	TRBJ2-7	.	TGTGCCTGGAGTGAGGGACTAGCGGCGGTGTACGAGCAGTACTTC	CAWSEGLAAVYEQYF
TRBV6-1	.	TRBJ2-1	.	TGTGCCAGCAGTGAAACCCGGGAGCTCCCTGAGCAGTTCTTC	CASSETRELPEQFF
TRBV7-2	.	TRBJ2-1	.	TGTGCCAGCAGTCCGAAGGGACTTTCCTCCTACAATGAGCAGTTCTTC	CASSPKGLSSYNEQFF
TRBV27	TRBD2	TRBJ2-7	.	TGTGCCAGCGCTTTGGCGGGAGGGATCTCCTACGAGCAGTACTTC	CASALAGGISYEQYF
TRBV9	.	TRBJ2-6	.	TGTGCCAGCAGCGTAGCAGGGTCTGGGGCCAACGTCCTGACTTTC	CASSVAGSGANVLTF
TRBV5-1	TRBD2	TRBJ2-1	.	TGCGCCAGCAGCCTGGGGCCGGGACTAGCCCTTAATGAGCAGTTCTTC	CASSLGPGLALNEQFF
TRBV9	.	TRBJ2-3	.	TGTGCCAGCAGCCCAGAAGACAGGTCTTCCACAGATACGCAGTATTTT	CASSPEDRSSTDTQYF
TRBV19	.	TRBJ1-5	.	TGTGCCAGTAGTCGGGGTCCAAGCAATCAGCCCCAGCATTTT	CASSRGPSNQPQHF
TRBV7-9	.	TRBJ2-1	.	TGTGCCAGCAGCTTATCCAGCGGCACCTACAATGAGCAGTTCTTC	CASSLSSGTYNEQFF
TRBV5-1	TRBD2	TRBJ2-7	once	TGCGCCAGCAGCTTGGCCATGGATAGCGGGCTAAACGAGCAGTACTTC	CASSLAMDSGLNEQYF
TRBV12-5	TRBD1	TRBJ1-1	.	TGTGCTAGTGGCGCAGGGGGCCCAAACACTGAAGCTTTCTTT	CASGAGGPNTEAFF
TRBV5-1	TRBD2	TRBJ2-2	.	TGCGCCAGCAGCTTGGCGACTAGCGGGAGTAGTGGCACCGGGGAGCTGTTTTTT	CASSLATSGSSGTGELFF
TRBV19	.	TRBJ2-7	.	TGTGCCAGTAGTATAGTATTTACAGGCTCCTACGAGCAGTACTTC	CASSIVFTGSYEQYF
TRBV6-1	.	TRBJ1-3	.	TGTGCCAGCAGTGATTTCAGGGGTGGTGGAAACACCATATATTTT	CASSDFRGGGNTIYF
TRBV6-1	TRBD2	TRBJ2-3	.	TGTGCCAGCACCACCAGCGGGATGGGCACAGATACGCAGTATTTT	CASTTSGMGTDTQYF
TRBV11-3	.	TRBJ2-3	.	TGTGCCAGCAGCCGACAGGAGACAGATACGCAGTATTTT	CASSRQETDTQYF
TRBV7-6	TRBD1	TRBJ2-1	once	TGTGCCAGCAGCTCCCCCAGGTTTGGGACAGGGAGGGAAAGTGAGCAGTTCTTC	CASSSPRFGTGRESEQFF
TRBV7-9	.	TRBJ1-5	once	TGTGCCAGCAGCCGGGGGGGGAATCAGCCCCAGCATTTT	CASSRGGNQPQHF